This T cell receptor (beta chain) was found in a study of T-cell reconstitution after alpha-beta-depleted transplantation in children (dated by TCRdb to about 2016). Describing the broader study: T-cell immune reconstitution after TCRalphabeta/CD19-depleted allogeneic hematopoietic cell transplantation in children was quantitatively tracked in the study by means of TCR repertoire profiling. The research as a whole found: Apparently early alphabetaT-cell count recovery about two months after transplant reportedly relied on only several hundred rapidly expanded clones derived from non-depleted graft cells. The high TCRbeta diversity at day 60 in some patients was ascribed to recipient T cells and intrathymic progenitors that had survived conditioning. Over the following months the frequencies of hyperexpanded clones went down, and after one year T-cell counts and TCRbeta diversity were mostly credited to newly produced T cells.

To prepare the library, PCR was applied. Instrument used: Illumina HiSeq 2500. TCR library preparation used molecular barcoding, with unique molecular identifiers applied to normalize quantification of the TCRbeta repertoire. Through fastp at Q25 and MiXCR, TCRdb rebuilt clones from the public reads, retaining in-frame beta chains. Every entry covers one CDR3 protein and lists the most common genes and DNA from its rows. The sample contains around 190,000 distinct CDR3 sequences, 5.5% to 7% of them found a single time. Approximately 6% of the sample is taken by the ten largest. This clonotype was picked up many times. It lacks a known antigen. Base qualities are not provided; no much larger clone lies one nucleotide away. This specimen's treatment or condition label, per the study, means: allogeneic hematopoietic cell transplantation with graft depleted of TCRalphabeta T cells and CD19 B cells. The transplant recipients were children given TCRalphabeta/CD19-depleted allogeneic hematopoietic cell grafts.

In the germline V gene (reference sequence), CDR1 corresponds to DFQATT and CDR2 to SNEGSKA. There are 15 amino acids in the CDR3, from cysteine to phenylalanine inclusive. Only the CDR3 portion is preserved as DNA: 45 bases, with reading frame beginning at the first base. This TCR came from a boy aged 2-15 years with acute lymphoblastic leukemia, due to receive a stem cell transplant. This specimen consisted of PBMCs, obtained before TCRalphabeta/CD19-depleted stem cell transplant. Recombination joined TRBV20-1 with TRBJ2-1, and 11 junction bases match TRBD2. The sequence in DNA is TGCAGCTCACCTGTAGCGGGAGGGCCGGGCAATGAGCAGTTCTTC. Its coded protein is CSSPVAGGPGNEQFF.